The 21 T cell receptor beta chains below all came from one sample that was sequenced in a study of T-cell memory formation after mild COVID-19. TCRdb re-analysed the 5' RACE reads in MiXCR, keeping a single row per CDR3 protein. There are about 400,000 distinct CDR3 sequences in the sample; over 13% occur only once, and about 20% lies in the top ten. The sample was PBMCs or a T cell subset sorted from them (not recorded which). The receptors derive from a man in his late teens or twenties who had mild COVID-19 (a few samples of this study predate the infection). Cell type and time point are not known.

The chain joins TRBV25-1 to TRBJ1-4; D might be TRBD1 (5 bases). The CDR3 has 15 amino acids. V was clipped by 1 base and J by 8 bases, with 14 bases between them. Per the germline V gene, CDR1 is MGHDK and CDR2 is SYGVNS. The CDR3 DNA follows: TGTGCCAGCAGTGAATTGGACCCTGGGGCGGAAAAACTGTTTTTT. Amino acid sequence: CASSELDPGAEKLFF.

The genes are TRBV25-1 and TRBJ2-5; D gene uncertain. Germline V gives CDR1 MGHDK, CDR2 SYGVNS. V was pared by 4 bases and J by 0 bases, with 12 bases between. This CDR3 comprises 15 residues. The CDR3 DNA is TGTGCCAGCAGTGGAGTAGGGCAGGACCAAGAGACCCAGTACTTC. It yields the protein CASSGVGQDQETQYF.

In its sample, this clonotype was seen many times. The chain uses TRBV27 and TRBJ2-5; D uncertain. V dropped 6 bases and J dropped 5 bases, with 19 bases sitting between them. CDR3 length equals 15 residues. Germline CDR1 and CDR2: MNHEY and SMNVEV (reference sequence). The CDR3 DNA reads TGTGCCAGCAGCCGGTTCGTCGGGCACGAGGAGACCCAGTACTTC. Translation gives CASSRFVGHEETQYF.

The rearrangement joins TRBV6-5 to TRBJ1-5, with D possibly being TRBD1 (5 bases). The CDR3 totals 14 residues. CDR1 is MNHEY, CDR2 SVGAGI, per germline. V was clipped by 4 bases and J by 6 bases, with 13 bases between them. This CDR3 reads CASSSTEWRQPQHF. The CDR3 DNA reads TGTGCCAGCAGTTCGACAGAATGGCGTCAGCCCCAGCATTTT.

A few counts support this clonotype. This chain connects TRBV7-2 to TRBJ1-6; 7 positions match TRBD1. V shed 1 base, J shed 0 bases, and the junction held 6 bases outside the gene matches. CDR1 is SGHTA and CDR2 is FQGNSA in the germline V gene. The CDR3 has 18 amino acids. As DNA, the CDR3 is TGTGCCAGCAGCTTAGGAGGGGGCAGGAGCTCCTATAATTCACCCCTCCACTTT. It yields the protein CASSLGGGRSSYNSPLHF.

In its sample, this clonotype was seen many times. This sequence joins TRBV5-1 and TRBJ1-1; D gene ambiguous. Per germline, CDR1 SGHRS and CDR2 YFSETQ. The CDR3 has 13 residues. Trimming stripped 0 bases from V and 1 base from J, with 4 bases between. The CDR3 protein is CASSLDPNTEAFF. In DNA, the CDR3 is TGCGCCAGCAGCTTGGACCCGAACACTGAAGCTTTCTTT.

This clonotype was counted between two and nine times. As DNA, the CDR3 is TGTGCCAGCAGCTTAGGGGGGGCCCAGCGGCAAGAGACCCAGTACTTC. Translation: CASSLGGAQRQETQYF. The chain recombines TRBV7-9 with TRBJ2-5, with D perhaps TRBD1 or TRBD2 (6 bases each). This CDR3 is built from 16 residues. Germline CDR1 and CDR2: SEHNR and FQNEAQ (reference sequence). V was shortened by 1 base and J by 2 bases, with 14 bases between the two germline ends.

There are a few counts of this clonotype. V gene TRBV5-1 combines with J gene TRBJ2-2; 7 nucleotides align to TRBD1. CDR1 is SGHRS, CDR2 YFSETQ, per germline. Trimming removed 4 bases from V and 6 bases from J; junction bases left unmatched: 3. This CDR3 has 13 amino acids. Written as DNA, the CDR3 is TGCGCCAGCAGCGGAACAGGGGCCGGGGAGCTGTTTTTT. The encoded protein is CASSGTGAGELFF.

The V and J genes are TRBV20-1 and TRBJ1-1; maybe TRBD1 (6 bases). Trimming pared 2 bases from V and 6 bases from J, leaving 16 bases between. CDR3 length: 14 amino acids. Germline V lookup: CDR1 DFQATT, CDR2 SNEGSKA (reference sequence). CDR3 region: CSARIGTHNAEAFF. The DNA for the CDR3 is TGCAGTGCTAGAATAGGGACACACAACGCTGAAGCTTTCTTT.

The chain joins TRBV15 to TRBJ2-5; D unresolved. Trimming took off 1 base at V and 5 bases at J, with 14 bases between the two ends. Germline lookup yields CDR1 LNHNV and CDR2 YYDKDF (reference sequence). The CDR3 is made up of 15 amino acids. CDR3 amino acids: CATSRVPQGRETQYF. CDR3 in DNA: TGTGCCACCAGCAGAGTACCCCAAGGACGGGAGACCCAGTACTTC.

The rearrangement joins TRBV10-3 to TRBJ2-3; 10 nucleotides agree with TRBD2. Germline CDR1 reads ENHRY; CDR2 reads SYGVKD. CDR3 length: 15 residues. V dropped 3 bases and J dropped 1; count of bases not matched to a gene: 1. The DNA of the CDR3 is TGTGCCATCAGTGACGGGACTAGCGGCACAGATACGCAGTATTTT. This gives the protein CAISDGTSGTDTQYF.

This clonotype was seen more than once but under ten times. The chain is built from TRBV5-1 and TRBJ2-6, with D perhaps assigned TRBD1 or TRBD2 (5 bases each). Looked up from germline, CDR1 is SGHRS and CDR2 is YFSETQ. The CDR3 runs to 15 residues. With 0 bases removed from V and 4 bases from J, the gap between germline ends came to 8 bases. The CDR3 here is CASSLDGAGANVLTF. In nucleotides, the CDR3 is TGCGCCAGCAGCTTGGACGGGGCAGGGGCCAACGTCCTGACTTTC.

This clonotype was counted a few times. The rearrangement joins TRBV11-2 to TRBJ2-3, with a weak D call TRBD1 (5 bases). The CDR3 spans 13 residues. V was clipped by 4 bases and J by 2 bases, with 7 bases between them. In germline, CDR1 is SGHAT, CDR2 FQNNGV. CDR3 in amino acids: CASSSGITDTQYF. In DNA form, the CDR3 reads TGTGCCAGCAGCTCAGGGATCACAGATACGCAGTATTTT.

The table lists this clonotype with a few counts. The chain links TRBV7-8 to TRBJ2-7; 7 bases agree with TRBD1. CDR3 size: 14 residues. Germline V lookup: CDR1 SGHVS, CDR2 FQNEAQ. With V trimmed by 3 bases and J by 1 base, 3 bases remained unmatched. CDR3 sequence reads: CASSLGQYSYEQYV. CDR3 nucleotides: TGTGCCAGCAGCTTGGGACAGTATTCCTACGAGCAGTACGTC.

There are a few counts of this clonotype. The J gene is TRBJ2-1, the V gene TRBV13; D is unclear. The germline CDR1 and CDR2 sequences are PRHDT and FYEKMQ (reference sequence). V was cut by 5 bases and J by 9 bases, with 26 bases left in between. The CDR3 extends over 17 amino acids. CDR3 in amino acids: CASSRSSGGTVELEQFF. The DNA for the CDR3 is TGTGCCAGCAGCCGTTCATCGGGCGGTACGGTTGAGCTTGAGCAGTTCTTC.

The chain recombines TRBV14 with TRBJ2-5, with D unclear. From germline, CDR1 is SGHDN and CDR2 FVKESK. The germline V and J ends were trimmed by 5 bases and 4 bases, with 11 bases remaining between them. The CDR3 totals 13 residues. Here the CDR3 reads CASSYSFLETQYF. Here the CDR3 DNA reads TGTGCCAGCAGCTACTCGTTTTTAGAGACCCAGTACTTC.

The J gene is TRBJ1-4, the V gene TRBV5-1; TRBD1 is a possible D gene (6 bases). The CDR3 extends over 14 amino acids. V was shortened by 3 bases and J by 8 bases, with 14 bases between the two germline ends. The germline CDR1 and CDR2 sequences are SGHRS and YFSETQ. DNA of the CDR3: TGCGCCAGCAGCTCCAGGGGAGCGAAGGAAAAACTGTTTTTT. Translating gives CASSSRGAKEKLFF.

Many counts were recorded for this clonotype. The V gene is TRBV5-6, the J gene TRBJ2-7, with 8 bases aligning to TRBD1. After removal of 0 bases from V and 2 bases from J, the junction contained 4 bases not matched to a gene. The germline CDR1 and CDR2 sequences are SGHDT and YYEEEE. The CDR3 spans 15 residues. The CDR3 spells CASSLDGTGTYEQYF. The CDR3 DNA reads TGTGCCAGCAGCTTGGATGGGACAGGCACCTACGAGCAGTACTTC. The full variable domain, with the rest looked up from reference TRBV5-6 and TRBJ2-7, is DAGVTQSPTHLIKTRGQQVTLRCSPKSGHDTVSWYQQALGQGPQFIFQYYEEEERQRGNFPDRFSGHQFPNYSSELNVNALLLGDSALYLCASSLDGTGTYEQYFGPGTRLTVT.

A remark on this clonotype: One end of the junction varies from germline; a read error may be responsible. V is TRBV5-5 and J is TRBJ2-1; D not resolved. Looked up from germline, CDR1 is SGHKS and CDR2 is YYEKEE (reference sequence). This CDR3 region has 14 residues. The CDR3 DNA reads TGTGCCAGCAGATTGGCTCTTGTAGCTAATGAGCAGTTCTTC. Translated: CASRLALVANEQFF.

This clonotype was found a few times. The rearrangement uses TRBV11-2 and TRBJ2-1, with 8 bases fitting TRBD1. Germline CDR1 reads SGHAT; CDR2 reads FQNNGV. With V trimmed by 5 bases and J by 7 bases, 7 bases remained unmatched. This CDR3 has 14 amino acids. CDR3 sequence (DNA): TGTGCCAGCAGCCCACAGGGGGACTGGAATGAGCAGTTCTTC. Translating gives CASSPQGDWNEQFF.

The V and J genes are TRBV18 and TRBJ2-7; no clear D. Germline V gene lookup returns CDR1 KGHSH and CDR2 LQKENI. The V end was cut by 4 bases, the J end by 0 bases, with 19 bases between. The CDR3 loop spans 17 amino acids. The CDR3, as DNA: TGTGCCAGCTCACTCCGTAGGTTGCGATCTTACTCCTACGAGCAGTACTTC. Translating gives CASSLRRLRSYSYEQYF.